The 3 T cell receptor beta chains reported below all come from one sample, sequenced in a study of low-dose radiotherapy and immunotherapy resistance in tumors. Time point reported: before trial treatment. Primers used for first-strand cDNA, a TRAV- and TRBV-specific set, covered both alpha and beta chains. TCR amplification used roughly 18 PCR cycles, a constant-region primer and a V-primer adapter. TCRdb re-called the reads with MiXCR, one entry per CDR3 protein. The sample has over 70,000 distinct CDR3 sequences, 30% to 40% seen once. Sample: PBMCs, taken before treatment. The origin of the receptors is a female donor with ovarian cancer.

This clonotype was seen at least ten times. The chain combines TRBV5-1 with TRBJ2-7, with D perhaps assigned TRBD1 or TRBD2 (5 bases each). CDR3 length: 14 amino acids. Deletions cut 5 bases from V and 3 bases from J, with 15 bases between. Germline CDR1 is SGHRS and CDR2 is YFSETQ. The CDR3 here is CASSPLRGGYEQYF. DNA of the CDR3: TGCGCCAGCAGTCCCCTTCGGGGCGGCTACGAGCAGTACTTC. Supplemented by reference TRBV5-1 and TRBJ2-7, the full variable domain reads KAGVTQTPRYLIKTRGQQVTLSCSPISGHRSVSWYQQTPGQGLQFLFEYFSETQRNKGNFPGRFSGRQFSNSRSEMNVSTLELGDSALYLCASSPLRGGYEQYFGPGTRLTVT.

This clonotype has at least ten counts. V is TRBV5-1 and J is TRBJ2-3, with 7 positions matching TRBD2. The J segment lost 2 bases and the V segment lost 7 bases, leaving 7 bases of the junction unmatched. The CDR3 totals 14 residues. Germline values: CDR1 SGHRS, CDR2 YFSETQ. The CDR3 is CASGSSGNTDTQYF. DNA of the CDR3: TGCGCCAGCGGGTCTAGCGGAAACACAGATACGCAGTATTTT.

The CDR3 protein is CASSLGLAVEQYF. CDR3 nucleotide sequence: TGTGCCAGCTCGCTCGGACTAGCCGTCGAGCAGTACTTC. The gene calls are TRBV18 and TRBJ2-7, with 8 bases aligning to TRBD2. Unmatched junction bases numbered 7, after V lost 6 bases and J lost 6 bases. CDR1 is KGHSH and CDR2 is LQKENI in the germline V gene. CDR3 length: 13 residues.